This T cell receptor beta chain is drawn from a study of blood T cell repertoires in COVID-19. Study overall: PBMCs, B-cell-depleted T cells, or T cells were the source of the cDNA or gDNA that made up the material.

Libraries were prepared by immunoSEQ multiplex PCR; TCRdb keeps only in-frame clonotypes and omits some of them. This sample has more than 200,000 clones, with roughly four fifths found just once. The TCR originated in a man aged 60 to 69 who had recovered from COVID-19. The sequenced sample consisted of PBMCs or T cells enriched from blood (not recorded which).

The CDR3 reads CASSIGSGTSYNEQFF. In nucleotides, the CDR3 is TGTGCCAGTAGTATAGGGTCCGGGACAAGCTACAATGAGCAGTTCTTC. This chain links TRBV19 with TRBJ2-1; D is perhaps TRBD1 (6 bases). Germline CDR1 LNHDA, CDR2 SQIVND (reference sequence). Trimming removed 1 base from V and 3 bases from J, with 13 bases in between. CDR3 length equals 16 residues.